This T cell receptor (beta chain) was captured in a study of T-cell memory formation after mild COVID-19. Study outcomes and limitations: In pre-infection memory, a portion of responding clones appeared, which suggested that cross-reactive memory joined. There was a balanced CD4/CD8 profile in clones contracting day 15 to 85, and later expanders leaned CD4+.

A 5'RACE reaction primed in the constant segment made cDNA libraries of TCR alpha and TCR beta, and these carried sample barcodes and UMIs. In TCRdb, the 5' RACE reads were re-called with MiXCR into one record per CDR3 protein. Of some 130,000 distinct CDR3 sequences in the sample, roughly 24% were seen once. The CDR3 length is 16 residues. V gave up 4 bases and J gave up 1 base, with 16 bases separating them. CDR1 is SGHAT, CDR2 FQNNGV, per germline. This clonotype has only a few counts. Its target is unknown. The chain is built from TRBV11-2 and TRBJ1-1, with a possible D match to TRBD1 (5 bases). Specimen: PBMCs or a T cell subset sorted from them (not recorded which). This TCR was sampled from an adult woman who had mild COVID-19 (a few samples of this study predate the infection). Cell type and time point are not known. CDR3 nucleotide sequence: TGTGCCAGCAGCTACATCGCAGGGCAGAGGAACACTGAAGCTTTCTTT. Residues: CASSYIAGQRNTEAFF.